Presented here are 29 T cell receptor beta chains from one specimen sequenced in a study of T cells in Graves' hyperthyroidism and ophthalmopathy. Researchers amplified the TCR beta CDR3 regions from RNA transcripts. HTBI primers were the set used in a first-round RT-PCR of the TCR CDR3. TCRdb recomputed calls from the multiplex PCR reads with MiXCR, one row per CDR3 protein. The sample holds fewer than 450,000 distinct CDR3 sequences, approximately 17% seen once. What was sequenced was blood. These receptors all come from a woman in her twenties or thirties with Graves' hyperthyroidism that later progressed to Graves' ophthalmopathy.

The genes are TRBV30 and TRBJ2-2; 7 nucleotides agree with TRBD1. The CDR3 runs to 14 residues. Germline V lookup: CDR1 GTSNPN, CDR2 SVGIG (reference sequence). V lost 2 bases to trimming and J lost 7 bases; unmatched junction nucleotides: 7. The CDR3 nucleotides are TGTGCCTGGAGTCCTGACAGGGTGTACGGGGAGCTGTTTTTT. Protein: CAWSPDRVYGELFF.

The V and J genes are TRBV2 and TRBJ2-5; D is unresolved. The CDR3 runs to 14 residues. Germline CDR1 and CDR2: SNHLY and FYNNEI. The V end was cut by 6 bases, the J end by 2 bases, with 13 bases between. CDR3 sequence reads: CASRDGKKQETQYF. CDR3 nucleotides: TGTGCCAGCAGGGACGGAAAAAAACAAGAGACCCAGTACTTC.

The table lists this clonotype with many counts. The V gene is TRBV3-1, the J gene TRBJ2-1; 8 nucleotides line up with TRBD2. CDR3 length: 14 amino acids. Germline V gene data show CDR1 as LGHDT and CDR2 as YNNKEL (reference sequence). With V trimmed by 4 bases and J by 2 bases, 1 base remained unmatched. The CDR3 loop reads CASSRLAPYNEQFF. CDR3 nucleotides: TGTGCCAGCAGCCGACTAGCGCCCTACAATGAGCAGTTCTTC.

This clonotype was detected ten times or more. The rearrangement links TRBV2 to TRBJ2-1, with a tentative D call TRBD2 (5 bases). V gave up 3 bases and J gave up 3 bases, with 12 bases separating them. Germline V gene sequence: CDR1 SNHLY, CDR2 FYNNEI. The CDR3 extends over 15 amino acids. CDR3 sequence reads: CASSEEDLDYNEQFF. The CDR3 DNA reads TGTGCCAGCAGTGAGGAGGACTTAGACTACAATGAGCAGTTCTTC.

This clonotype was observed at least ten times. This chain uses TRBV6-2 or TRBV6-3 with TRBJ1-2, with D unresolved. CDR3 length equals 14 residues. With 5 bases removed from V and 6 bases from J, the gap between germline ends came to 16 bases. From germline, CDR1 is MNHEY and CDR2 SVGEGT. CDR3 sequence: CASSTSMERDGYTF. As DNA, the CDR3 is TGTGCCAGCAGTACATCCATGGAGAGAGATGGCTACACCTTC.

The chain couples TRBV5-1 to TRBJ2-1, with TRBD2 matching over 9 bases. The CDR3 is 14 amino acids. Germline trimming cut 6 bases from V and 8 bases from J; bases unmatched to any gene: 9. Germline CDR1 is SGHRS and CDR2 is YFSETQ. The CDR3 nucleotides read TGCGCCAGCACCGAGCGGGGGGCAAGTGATGAGCAGTTCTTC. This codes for CASTERGASDEQFF.

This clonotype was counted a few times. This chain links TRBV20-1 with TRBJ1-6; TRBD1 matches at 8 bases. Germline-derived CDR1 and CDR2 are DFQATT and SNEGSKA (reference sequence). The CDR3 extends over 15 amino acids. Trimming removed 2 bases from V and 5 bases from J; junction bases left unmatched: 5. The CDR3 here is CSARQGAPDNSPLHF. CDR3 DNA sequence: TGCAGTGCTAGACAGGGGGCACCGGATAATTCACCCCTCCACTTT.

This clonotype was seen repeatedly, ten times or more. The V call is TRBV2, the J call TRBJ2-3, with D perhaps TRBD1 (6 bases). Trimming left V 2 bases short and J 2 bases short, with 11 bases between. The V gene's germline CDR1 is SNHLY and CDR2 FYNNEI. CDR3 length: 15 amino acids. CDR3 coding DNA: TGTGCCAGCAGTGAACCACGGGACAACACAGATACGCAGTATTTT. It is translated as CASSEPRDNTDTQYF.

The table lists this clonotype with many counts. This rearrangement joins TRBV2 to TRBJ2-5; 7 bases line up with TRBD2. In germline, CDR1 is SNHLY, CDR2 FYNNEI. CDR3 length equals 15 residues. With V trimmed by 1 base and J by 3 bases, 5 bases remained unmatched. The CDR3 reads CASSEDPGTKETQYF. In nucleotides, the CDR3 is TGTGCCAGCAGTGAAGACCCCGGGACTAAAGAGACCCAGTACTTC.

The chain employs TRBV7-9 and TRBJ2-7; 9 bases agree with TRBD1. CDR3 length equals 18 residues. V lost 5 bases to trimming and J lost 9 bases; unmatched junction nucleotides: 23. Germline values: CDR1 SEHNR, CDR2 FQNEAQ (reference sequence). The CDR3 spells CASSHRTGARAGVQGQYF. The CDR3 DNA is TGTGCCAGCAGCCACCGGACAGGGGCGAGGGCGGGAGTTCAAGGGCAGTACTTC. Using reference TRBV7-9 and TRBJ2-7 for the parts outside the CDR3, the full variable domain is DTGVSQNPRHKITKRGQNVTFRCDPISEHNRLYWYRQTLGQGPEFLTYFQNEAQLEKSRLLSDRFSAERPKGSFSTLEIQRTEQGDSAMYLCASSHRTGARAGVQGQYFGPGTRLTVT.

CDR3 coding DNA: TGTGCCAGCAGTTTAGGGCAGGGCGAACTTTACGAGCAGTACTTC. Its protein is CASSLGQGELYEQYF. The chain joins TRBV28 to TRBJ2-7; tentatively, D is TRBD1 (5 bases). The V end was cut by 2 bases, the J end by 4 bases, with 15 bases between. The CDR3 is 15 amino acids. Germline V gene sequence: CDR1 MDHEN, CDR2 SYDVKM.

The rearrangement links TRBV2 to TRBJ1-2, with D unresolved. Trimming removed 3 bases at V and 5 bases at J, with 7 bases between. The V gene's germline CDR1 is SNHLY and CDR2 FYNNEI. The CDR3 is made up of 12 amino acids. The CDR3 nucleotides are TGTGCCAGCAGTGACTTTCCGTATGGCTACACCTTC. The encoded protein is CASSDFPYGYTF. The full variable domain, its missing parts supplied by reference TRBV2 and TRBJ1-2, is EPEVTQTPSHQVTQMGQEVILRCVPISNHLYFYWYRQILGQKVEFLVSFYNNEISEKSEIFDDQFSVERPDGSNFTLKIRSTKLEDSAMYFCASSDFPYGYTFGSGTRLTVV.

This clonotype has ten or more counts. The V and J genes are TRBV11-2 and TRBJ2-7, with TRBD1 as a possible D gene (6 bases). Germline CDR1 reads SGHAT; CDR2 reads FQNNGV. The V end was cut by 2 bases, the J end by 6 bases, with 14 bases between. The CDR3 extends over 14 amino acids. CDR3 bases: TGTGCCAGCAGCTTACAGGGGAATTCGTTCGAGCAGTACTTC. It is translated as CASSLQGNSFEQYF.

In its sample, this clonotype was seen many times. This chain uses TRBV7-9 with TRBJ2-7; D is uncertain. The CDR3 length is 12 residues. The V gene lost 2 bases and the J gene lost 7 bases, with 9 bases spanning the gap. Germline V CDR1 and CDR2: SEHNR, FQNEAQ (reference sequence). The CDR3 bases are TGTGCCAGCAGCTTACCCAACGTTGAGCAGTACTTC. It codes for CASSLPNVEQYF.

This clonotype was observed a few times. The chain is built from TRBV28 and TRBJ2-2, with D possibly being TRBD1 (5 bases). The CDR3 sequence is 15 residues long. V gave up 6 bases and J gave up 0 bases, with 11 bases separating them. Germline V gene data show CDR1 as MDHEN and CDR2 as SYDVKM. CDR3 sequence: CASSLARANTGELFF. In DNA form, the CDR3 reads TGTGCCAGCAGCCTCGCCAGGGCGAACACCGGGGAGCTGTTTTTT.

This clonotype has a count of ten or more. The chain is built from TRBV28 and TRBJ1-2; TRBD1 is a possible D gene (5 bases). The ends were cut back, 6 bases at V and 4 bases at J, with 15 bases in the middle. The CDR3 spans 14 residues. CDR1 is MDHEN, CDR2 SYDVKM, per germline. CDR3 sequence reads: CASRESGLVYGYTF. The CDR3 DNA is TGTGCCAGCAGGGAGTCGGGACTGGTCTATGGCTACACCTTC.

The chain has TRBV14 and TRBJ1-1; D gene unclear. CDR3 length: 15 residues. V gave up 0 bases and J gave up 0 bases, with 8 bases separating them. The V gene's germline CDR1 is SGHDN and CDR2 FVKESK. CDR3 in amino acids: CASSQDSSMNTEAFF. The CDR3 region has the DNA TGTGCCAGCAGCCAAGATAGCAGCATGAACACTGAAGCTTTCTTT.

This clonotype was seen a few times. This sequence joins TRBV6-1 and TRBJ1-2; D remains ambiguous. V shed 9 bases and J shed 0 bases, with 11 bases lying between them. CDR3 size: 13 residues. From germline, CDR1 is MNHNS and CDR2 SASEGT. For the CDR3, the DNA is TGTGCCAGTAAGATAGGGCCTAACTATGGCTACACCTTC. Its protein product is CASKIGPNYGYTF.

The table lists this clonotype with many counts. CDR3: CSAIGGPESVTQYF. CDR3 sequence (DNA): TGCAGTGCCATCGGGGGGCCGGAGAGTGTTACCCAGTATTTT. J is TRBJ2-3 and V is TRBV20-1; D perhaps matches TRBD2 (7 bases). The length of the CDR3 is 14 residues. V shed 6 bases and J shed 12 bases, with 25 bases lying between them. Per the germline V gene, CDR1 is DFQATT and CDR2 is SNEGSKA (reference sequence).

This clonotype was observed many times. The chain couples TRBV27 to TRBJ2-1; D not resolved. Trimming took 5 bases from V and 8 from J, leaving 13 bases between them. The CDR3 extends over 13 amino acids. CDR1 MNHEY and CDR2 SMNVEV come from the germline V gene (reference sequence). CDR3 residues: CASSLRGTYEQFF. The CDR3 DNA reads TGTGCCAGCAGTCTCCGAGGAACTTATGAGCAGTTCTTC.

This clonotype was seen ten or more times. CDR3 region: CASNAQGSYEQYF. The CDR3 DNA follows: TGTGCCAGCAACGCACAGGGCTCCTACGAGCAGTACTTC. The chain is built from TRBV2 and TRBJ2-7; D might be TRBD1 (6 bases). This CDR3 spans 13 amino acids. V was cut by 7 bases and J by 0 bases, with 10 bases left in between. Germline V gives CDR1 SNHLY, CDR2 FYNNEI.

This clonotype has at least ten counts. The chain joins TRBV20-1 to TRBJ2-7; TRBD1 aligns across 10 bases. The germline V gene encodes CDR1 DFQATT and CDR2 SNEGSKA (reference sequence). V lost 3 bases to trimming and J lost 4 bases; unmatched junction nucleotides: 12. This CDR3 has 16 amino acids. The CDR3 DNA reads TGCAGTGCTAGTAACCTGGACAGGGGGAATAAATACGAGCAGTACTTC. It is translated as CSASNLDRGNKYEQYF.

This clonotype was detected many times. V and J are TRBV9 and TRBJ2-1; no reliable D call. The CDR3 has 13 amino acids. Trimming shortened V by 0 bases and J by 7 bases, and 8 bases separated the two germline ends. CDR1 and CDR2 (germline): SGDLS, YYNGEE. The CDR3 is CASSVATANEQFF. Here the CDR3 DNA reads TGTGCCAGCAGCGTAGCTACAGCAAATGAGCAGTTCTTC.

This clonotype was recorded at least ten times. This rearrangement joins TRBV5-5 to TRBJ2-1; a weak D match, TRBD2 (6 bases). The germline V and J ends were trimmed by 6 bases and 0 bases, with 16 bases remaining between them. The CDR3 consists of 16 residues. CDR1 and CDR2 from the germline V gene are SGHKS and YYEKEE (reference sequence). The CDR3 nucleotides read TGTGCCAGCACCCTAGATAGCGGACCCTCCTACAATGAGCAGTTCTTC. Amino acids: CASTLDSGPSYNEQFF.

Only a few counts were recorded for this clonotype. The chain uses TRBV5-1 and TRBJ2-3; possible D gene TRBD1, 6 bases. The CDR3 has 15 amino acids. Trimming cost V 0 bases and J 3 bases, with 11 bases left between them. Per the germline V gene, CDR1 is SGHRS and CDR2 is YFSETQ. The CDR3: CASSLDRVQTDTQYF. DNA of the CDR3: TGCGCCAGCAGCTTGGACAGGGTTCAGACAGATACGCAGTATTTT.

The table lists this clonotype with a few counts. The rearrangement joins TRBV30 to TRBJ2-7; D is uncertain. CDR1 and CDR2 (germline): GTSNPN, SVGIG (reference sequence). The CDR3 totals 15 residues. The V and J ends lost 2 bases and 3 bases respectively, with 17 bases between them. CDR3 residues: CAWSLAQRFFYEQYF. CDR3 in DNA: TGTGCCTGGAGTTTAGCACAGAGGTTTTTCTACGAGCAGTACTTC.

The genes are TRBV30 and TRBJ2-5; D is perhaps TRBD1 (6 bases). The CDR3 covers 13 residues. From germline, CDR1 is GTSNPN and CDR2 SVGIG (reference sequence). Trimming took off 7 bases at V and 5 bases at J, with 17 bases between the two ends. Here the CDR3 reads CASTGLLGETQYF. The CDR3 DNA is TGTGCCTCGACAGGCCTCCTGGGGGAGACCCAGTACTTC.

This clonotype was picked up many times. CDR3 region: CASSYGSPNEKLFF. CDR3 DNA: TGTGCCAGCAGTTACGGCAGTCCTAATGAAAAACTGTTTTTT. The genes are TRBV6-6 and TRBJ1-4, with D unclear. CDR3 size: 14 residues. Germline CDR1 is MNHNY and CDR2 is SVGAGI (reference sequence). V was cut by 2 bases and J by 3 bases, with 7 bases left in between.

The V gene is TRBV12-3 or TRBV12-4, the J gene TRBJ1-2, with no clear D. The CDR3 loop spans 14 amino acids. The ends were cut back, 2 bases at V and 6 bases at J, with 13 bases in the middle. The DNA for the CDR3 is TGTGCCAGCAGTTTAAGTCAGTTGAGGGATGGCTACACCTTC. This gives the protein CASSLSQLRDGYTF.